This TCR beta chain was obtained from a study of control samples from healthy donors and cancer patients. Sequenced by immunoSEQ multiplex PCR; TCRdb stores in-frame clones only, minus some. The data hold under 450,000 clones, with about 93% observed a single time. In its sample, this clone was seen once. The germline V gene has CDR1 KGHSH and CDR2 LQKENI. The CDR3 runs to 15 residues. V trimming: 2 bases; J trimming: 4 bases; junction bases outside the gene matches: 3. V usage is TRBV18 and J usage is TRBJ2-3; 10 nucleotides agree with TRBD2. The receptor was isolated from a man aged 40-50 years with head and neck cancer. The sequencing sample was made of PBMCs. The DNA for the CDR3 is TGTGCCAGCTCACCAACTAGCGGGGATTCAGATACGCAGTATTTT. Translation: CASSPTSGDSDTQYF.